This passage covers 25 T cell receptor beta chains from one sample sequenced in a study of T cell responses to AZD1222 COVID-19 vaccine. This table comes from immunoSEQ multiplex PCR, and its TCRdb copy is limited to in-frame clones, with some not included. Among roughly 100,000 clones listed, about 94% were seen once. The sequencing here drew on peripheral blood, taken on day 0 of AZD1222 vaccination. The source of these receptors is an adult in good health.

This clone has a single count. The J gene is TRBJ2-3, the V gene TRBV28; 10 bases align to TRBD1. CDR1 and CDR2 (germline): MDHEN, SYDVKM. V lost 5 bases, J lost 4 bases, and 9 bases stayed unmatched. This CDR3 comprises 16 residues. CDR3 in DNA: TGTGCCAGCAGTCCCCCGGACAGGGGGGTTTCAGATACGCAGTATTTT. This sequence encodes CASSPPDRGVSDTQYF. The whole variable domain, remainder taken from reference TRBV28 and TRBJ2-3, is DVKVTQSSRYLVKRTGEKVFLECVQDMDHENMFWYRQDPGLGLRLIYFSYDVKMKEKGDIPEGYSVSREKKERFSLILESASTNQTSMYLCASSPPDRGVSDTQYFGPGTRLTVL.

The chain joins TRBV3-1 (or the pseudogene TRBV3-2) to TRBJ2-4, with unresolved D. The CDR3 runs to 12 residues. The germline V and J ends were trimmed by 1 base and 7 bases, with 5 bases remaining between them. The germline V gene encodes CDR1 LGHDT and CDR2 YNNKEL (reference sequence). The CDR3 DNA reads as TGTGCCAGCAGCCAAGCCCCCAACATTCAGTACTTC. It encodes CASSQAPNIQYF.

The rearrangement joins TRBV29-1 to TRBJ1-3; D remains ambiguous. Trimming took 1 base from V and 3 from J, leaving 10 bases between them. CDR3 length equals 14 residues. Germline V CDR1 and CDR2: SQVTM, ANQGSEA. CDR3 in DNA: TGCAGCGTTGAAGTGGGGTATTATGGAAACACCATATATTTT. Translated, it gives CSVEVGYYGNTIYF.

This clone was recorded only once. The chain is built from TRBV5-4 and TRBJ2-5, with D tentatively TRBD1 (6 bases). The CDR3 length is 14 residues. Trimming shortened V by 2 bases and J by 2 bases, and 10 bases separated the two germline ends. Germline V gene data show CDR1 as SGHNT and CDR2 as YYREEE (reference sequence). For the CDR3, the DNA is TGTGCCAGCAGCTTCGACAGGTCTCAAGAGACCCAGTACTTC. This gives the protein CASSFDRSQETQYF.

This chain links TRBV4-1 with TRBJ2-7; D unclear. Germline V gene data show CDR1 as MGHRA and CDR2 as YSYEKL. Trimming took 4 bases from V and 3 from J, leaving 10 bases between them. CDR3 length equals 13 residues. CDR3 DNA sequence: TGCGCCAGCAGCCTTTCGCTGGGCTACGAGCAGTACTTC. It translates to CASSLSLGYEQYF.

The rearrangement links TRBV11-2 to TRBJ2-1, with TRBD2 identical over 8 bases. The CDR3 has 16 residues. Unmatched junction bases numbered 11, after V lost 6 bases and J lost 4 bases. CDR1 is SGHAT, CDR2 FQNNGV, per germline. The CDR3 reads CASRTYGSGGYNEQFF. CDR3 in DNA: TGTGCCAGCAGAACATATGGAAGCGGGGGATACAATGAGCAGTTCTTC.

The table lists this clone with a count of one. The V and J genes are TRBV19 and TRBJ1-2; 8 bases are shared with TRBD1. V was pared by 5 bases and J by 7 bases, with 6 bases of the junction left unmatched. The CDR3 length is 13 residues. Germline CDR1 reads LNHDA; CDR2 reads SQIVND (reference sequence). The CDR3 DNA reads as TGTGCCAGTAGTGGCAGGGGGCTTAGTGGCTACACCTTC. This gives the protein CASSGRGLSGYTF.

The J gene is TRBJ1-2, the V gene TRBV19; D call uncertain. Trimming shortened V by 5 bases and J by 8 bases, and 15 bases separated the two germline ends. This CDR3 contains 13 residues. Germline CDR1 reads LNHDA; CDR2 reads SQIVND (reference sequence). DNA of the CDR3: TGTGCCAGTAGTTTAGGACTTGGTCAGGGCTACACCTTC. Translated, it gives CASSLGLGQGYTF. The entire variable domain, with the rest obtained from reference TRBV19 and TRBJ1-2, is as follows: DGGITQSPKYLFRKEGQNVTLSCEQNLNHDAMYWYRQDPGQGLRLIYYSQIVNDFQKGDIAEGYSVSREKKESFPLTVTSAQKNPTAFYLCASSLGLGQGYTFGSGTRLTVV.

J is TRBJ2-7 and V is TRBV10-3; D uncertain. V was trimmed by 2 bases and J by 2 bases, leaving 16 bases between them. The germline V gene has CDR1 ENHRY and CDR2 SYGVKD. The CDR3 has 16 amino acids. CDR3 bases: TGTGCCATCAGTGAGCCGAACTTAGGGTCAGCCTACGAGCAGTACTTC. It translates to CAISEPNLGSAYEQYF.

V and J are TRBV5-1 and TRBJ2-1; 8 nucleotides match TRBD2. The V and J ends lost 5 bases and 3 bases, in that order; junction bases with no gene match: 4. Germline CDR1 SGHRS, CDR2 YFSETQ. The CDR3 loop spans 14 amino acids. The CDR3 DNA reads as TGCGCCAGCAGACGGGAGGGGATCTACAATGAGCAGTTCTTC. Translating gives CASRREGIYNEQFF.

This chain connects TRBV7-6 to TRBJ1-5; D perhaps matches TRBD1 (5 bases). V shed 3 bases and J shed 5 bases, with 11 bases lying between them. Germline assignment: CDR1 SGHVS and CDR2 FNYEAQ. CDR3 size: 14 residues. Here the CDR3 DNA reads TGTGCCAGCAGCTTGGGGGGACGGGATCAGCCCCAGCATTTT. This encodes CASSLGGRDQPQHF.

This chain joins TRBV5-6 and TRBJ2-7; TRBD1 is a possible D gene (7 bases). V was cut by 4 bases and J by 6 bases, with 14 bases left in between. CDR3 size: 13 residues. Germline assignment: CDR1 SGHDT and CDR2 YYEEEE. In nucleotides, the CDR3 is TGTGCCAGCAGCACCTACAGGGGAGGCGAGCAGTACTTC. Translation gives CASSTYRGGEQYF. Using reference TRBV5-6 and TRBJ2-7 for the parts outside the CDR3, the full variable domain is DAGVTQSPTHLIKTRGQQVTLRCSPKSGHDTVSWYQQALGQGPQFIFQYYEEEERQRGNFPDRFSGHQFPNYSSELNVNALLLGDSALYLCASSTYRGGEQYFGPGTRLTVT.

V is TRBV27 and J is TRBJ1-1; 7 nucleotides line up with TRBD1. This CDR3 has 12 amino acids. V was clipped by 6 bases and J by 8 bases; unmatched bases: 6. The germline gives CDR1 MNHEY, CDR2 SMNVEV (reference sequence). Here the CDR3 reads CASSNRGSEAFF. CDR3 nucleotide sequence: TGTGCCAGCAGCAACAGGGGCTCCGAAGCTTTCTTT.

This chain joins TRBV6-5 and TRBJ1-5; possible D gene TRBD1, 6 bases. V was clipped by 8 bases and J by 0 bases, with 14 bases between them. CDR1 is MNHEY, CDR2 SVGAGI, per germline. The CDR3 covers 15 residues. The CDR3 coding sequence is TGTGCCAGCTCCCCGGGGGCGGATAGCAATCAGCCCCAGCATTTT. This encodes CASSPGADSNQPQHF.

The chain recombines TRBV2 with TRBJ1-5; D ambiguous. Germline lookup yields CDR1 SNHLY and CDR2 FYNNEI. Trimming shortened V by 4 bases and J by 5 bases, and 12 bases separated the two germline ends. The CDR3 contains 14 residues. DNA of the CDR3: TGTGCCAGCAGTGGGTTCAGGCCTCATCAGCCCCAGCATTTT. As protein: CASSGFRPHQPQHF.

The V gene is TRBV30, the J gene TRBJ1-2; TRBD1 is a possible D gene (5 bases). This CDR3 comprises 14 residues. Germline V CDR1 and CDR2: GTSNPN, SVGIG (reference sequence). V dropped 3 bases and J dropped 0 bases, with 11 bases sitting between them. The DNA of the CDR3 is TGTGCCTGGAGACGACAGACCACTAACTATGGCTACACCTTC. Translated: CAWRRQTTNYGYTF.

The chain couples TRBV27 to TRBJ1-6, with 8 bases matching TRBD1. Trimming cost V 4 bases and J 5 bases; bases outside gene matches: 4. Germline V gives CDR1 MNHEY, CDR2 SMNVEV (reference sequence). This CDR3 has 15 amino acids. The CDR3 region has the DNA TGTGCCAGCAGTTATAGGGACAGGAATAATTCACCCCTCCACTTT. Its protein is CASSYRDRNNSPLHF.

The gene calls are TRBV11-2 and TRBJ2-5; a possible D gene is TRBD1 (5 bases). The V and J ends lost 5 bases and 5 bases respectively, with 9 bases between them. This CDR3 region has 12 residues. Germline V CDR1 and CDR2: SGHAT, FQNNGV. CDR3 amino acids: CASSIHRETQYF. The CDR3, as DNA: TGTGCCAGCAGCATCCACAGGGAGACCCAGTACTTC.

The chain carries TRBV28 and TRBJ1-6; D unresolved. Germline CDR1 reads MDHEN; CDR2 reads SYDVKM. The V end was cut by 6 bases, the J end by 6 bases, with 18 bases between. The CDR3 has 16 amino acids. CDR3 nucleotides: TGTGCCAGCAGGGGAACTCGGCGCGGCGGTAATTCACCCCTCCACTTT. This encodes CASRGTRRGGNSPLHF.

J is TRBJ1-5 and V is TRBV11-2, with 11 nucleotides matching TRBD1. This CDR3 spans 14 amino acids. CDR1 and CDR2 (germline): SGHAT, FQNNGV. J lost 9 bases, V lost 4 bases, and 5 bases had no gene match. The CDR3 loop reads CASSSGQGAGPQHF. DNA for the CDR3: TGTGCCAGCAGCTCCGGACAGGGGGCTGGGCCCCAGCATTTT.

V usage is TRBV6-2 or TRBV6-3 and J usage is TRBJ1-5; D is unresolved. Germline values: CDR1 MNHEY, CDR2 SVGEGT. The length of the CDR3 is 13 residues. Trimming cost V 0 bases and J 10 bases, with 10 bases left between them. The CDR3, as DNA: TGTGCCAGCAGTTACTCATACCAAGTTCCCCAGCATTTT. Its translation: CASSYSYQVPQHF.

The chain joins TRBV4-2 to TRBJ2-2, with 14 bases fitting TRBD2. The CDR3 sequence is 16 residues long. Germline V gene lookup returns CDR1 LGHNA and CDR2 YNFKEQ. V lost 3 bases and J lost 9; bases outside the gene matches: 6. The CDR3 region is CASSQGLAGVMWELFF. CDR3 DNA sequence: TGTGCCAGCAGCCAGGGACTAGCGGGAGTAATGTGGGAGCTGTTTTTT.

The chain has TRBV3-1 (or the pseudogene TRBV3-2) and TRBJ1-6, with D perhaps TRBD1 (6 bases). CDR3 length equals 15 residues. CDR1 is LGHDT, CDR2 YNNKEL, per germline (reference sequence). V gave up 6 bases and J gave up 14 bases, with 23 bases separating them. The CDR3 nucleotides read TGTGCCAGCAGTACCCGGGGGCCCTCTCATATGGCCCTCCACTTT. Translating gives CASSTRGPSHMALHF.

In nucleotides, the CDR3 is TGTGCCAGCAGCTTCCCAGGACAGTCTTTGGACGAGCAGTACTTC. It translates to CASSFPGQSLDEQYF. The J gene is TRBJ2-7, the V gene TRBV7-8; D perhaps matches TRBD1 (6 bases). This CDR3 comprises 15 residues. Germline CDR1 reads SGHVS; CDR2 reads FQNEAQ. Trimming took 3 bases from V and 5 from J, leaving 17 bases between them.

The rearrangement uses TRBV5-7 and TRBJ1-3; D is undetermined. TRBV5-7 is identified as an open reading frame with a role that is uncertain. V was shortened by 5 bases and J by 0 bases, with 15 bases between the two germline ends. The CDR3 extends over 16 amino acids. The CDR3 DNA is TGTGCCAGCAGACGACCTACAGATTCCTCTGGAAACACCATATATTTT. As protein: CASRRPTDSSGNTIYF.